The 5 T cell receptor beta chains below all came from one sample that was sequenced in a study of CD8 T cells in Susac syndrome. A quantity of about 0.5 to 1 ug RNA underwent reverse transcription using random hexamers. TCRdb used MiXCR to reprocess the immunoSEQ multiplex PCR reads, holding one entry per CDR3 protein. The sample yields approximately 230,000 distinct CDR3 sequences, 90% to 95% seen once. Sample: CD4+ T cells from PBMCs. These receptors all come from a human donor with multiple sclerosis.

The CDR3 DNA is TGTGCCAGTAAACAGGGGGCGCAGGAGACCCAGTACTTC. Encoded protein: CASKQGAQETQYF. This sequence joins TRBV7-9 and TRBJ2-5; 9 bases are shared with TRBD1. Germline V gene data show CDR1 as SEHNR and CDR2 as FQNEAQ (reference sequence). The CDR3 has 13 residues. V lost 9 bases to trimming and J lost 5 bases; unmatched junction nucleotides: 7. The full variable domain, its missing parts supplied by reference TRBV7-9 and TRBJ2-5, is DTGVSQNPRHKITKRGQNVTFRCDPISEHNRLYWYRQTLGQGPEFLTYFQNEAQLEKSRLLSDRFSAERPKGSFSTLEIQRTEQGDSAMYLCASKQGAQETQYFGPGTRLLVL.

V gene TRBV10-3 combines with J gene TRBJ1-2; unclear D gene. This CDR3 is built from 13 residues. V was clipped by 6 bases and J by 1 base, with 9 bases between them. In germline, CDR1 is ENHRY, CDR2 SYGVKD. CDR3 nucleotide sequence: TGTGCCATCAGCCAAGAGCGTAACTATGGCTACACCTTC. Amino acid sequence: CAISQERNYGYTF.

This clonotype was found once. The chain couples TRBV10-3 to TRBJ1-1; D is undetermined. Trimming took off 3 bases at V and 6 bases at J, with 5 bases between the two ends. The CDR3 is 11 residues long. In germline, CDR1 is ENHRY, CDR2 SYGVKD. This CDR3 reads CAISEAAEAFF. In DNA, the CDR3 is TGTGCCATCAGTGAAGCAGCTGAAGCTTTCTTT.

The chain uses TRBV3-1 and TRBJ1-1; D gene uncertain. Germline values: CDR1 LGHDT, CDR2 YNNKEL (reference sequence). This CDR3 comprises 13 residues. Trimming left V 7 bases short and J 1 base short, with 10 bases between. In DNA form, the CDR3 reads TGTGCCAGCAAATTCAACAGGAACACTGAAGCTTTCTTT. Translating it yields CASKFNRNTEAFF.

The chain carries TRBV3-1 and TRBJ1-5, with unresolved D. V was clipped by 1 base and J by 11 bases, with 15 bases between them. The CDR3 covers 14 residues. CDR1 is LGHDT and CDR2 is YNNKEL in the germline V gene (reference sequence). The CDR3 region is CASSQGVEGMAQHF. For the CDR3, the DNA is TGTGCCAGCAGCCAAGGGGTGGAGGGTATGGCCCAGCATTTT.